These 17 T cell receptor beta chains were all obtained from the same sample, sequenced in a study of T cell responses to AZD1222 COVID-19 vaccine. Sequenced by immunoSEQ multiplex PCR; TCRdb stores in-frame clones only, minus some. The table has 100,000 to 150,000 clones, 88% seen once; the top ten hold 4% to 4.5%. The sample here was peripheral blood, taken on day 0 of AZD1222 vaccination. All receptors derive from an adult in good health.

The J gene is TRBJ1-6, the V gene TRBV3-1 (or the pseudogene TRBV3-2), with a tentative D call TRBD1 (5 bases). The CDR3 covers 15 residues. The germline CDR1 and CDR2 sequences are LGHDT and YNNKEL (reference sequence). Trimming left V 3 bases short and J 2 bases short, with 8 bases between. Written as DNA, the CDR3 is TGTGCCAGCAGCCATAGGGGCACCTATAATTCACCCCTCCACTTT. Residues: CASSHRGTYNSPLHF.

This chain links TRBV6-2 or TRBV6-3 with TRBJ1-1; D is perhaps TRBD1 (5 bases). The germline V gene has CDR1 MNHEY and CDR2 SVGEGT. Trimming pared 5 bases from V and 4 bases from J, leaving 14 bases between. The CDR3 length is 14 residues. The CDR3 DNA reads as TGTGCCAGCAGTGCCCGAGGAGGGGCCACTGAAGCTTTCTTT. Translating it yields CASSARGGATEAFF.

The rearrangement joins TRBV27 to TRBJ1-6; D unresolved. The germline V and J ends were trimmed by 5 bases and 7 bases, with 15 bases remaining between them. CDR3 length: 15 amino acids. Germline V gene data show CDR1 as MNHEY and CDR2 as SMNVEV (reference sequence). CDR3 bases: TGTGCCAGCAGTGACCGCTTGGGCTGGAATTCACCCCTCCACTTT. The encoded protein is CASSDRLGWNSPLHF.

The chain recombines TRBV4-2 with TRBJ2-1, with D unclear. The CDR3 covers 14 residues. V lost 4 bases and J lost 2, with 9 bases in between. Germline V gene data show CDR1 as LGHNA and CDR2 as YNFKEQ. The CDR3 sequence is CASSPTGPYNEQFF. The CDR3 region has the DNA TGTGCCAGCAGCCCTACCGGGCCCTACAATGAGCAGTTCTTC.

This chain connects TRBV5-1 to TRBJ1-2; 12 bases line up with TRBD1. CDR3 length: 14 residues. Germline V lookup: CDR1 SGHRS, CDR2 YFSETQ. J was trimmed by 8 bases and V by 3 bases; bases with no gene match: 5. The CDR3, as DNA: TGCGCCAGCAGCTCCGGGACAGGGGGCTTGGGCTACACCTTC. This codes for CASSSGTGGLGYTF.

This chain connects TRBV10-2 to TRBJ2-1; TRBD2 aligns across 8 bases. The germline CDR1 and CDR2 sequences are WSHSY and SAAADI. V shed 3 bases and J 2 bases; nucleotides not matched to a gene: 3. The CDR3 is 15 residues long. The CDR3 DNA sequence: TGCGCCAGCAGTGAACCGGGGGGGGCCTACAATGAGCAGTTCTTC. This sequence encodes CASSEPGGAYNEQFF.

The genes are TRBV20-1 and TRBJ1-2; no clear D gene. Looked up from germline, CDR1 is DFQATT and CDR2 is SNEGSKA (reference sequence). Trimming removed 7 bases at V and 4 bases at J, with 10 bases between. The CDR3 extends over 11 amino acids. The CDR3 loop reads CSGLTLYGYTF. CDR3 coding DNA: TGCAGTGGCCTGACCCTCTATGGCTACACCTTC.

J is TRBJ1-4 and V is TRBV11-2; the match to TRBD1 covers 8 bases. The CDR3 runs 15 residues. The V gene end was trimmed by 5 bases and the J gene end by 8 bases; junction bases not matched to a gene: 10. Germline CDR1 and CDR2: SGHAT and FQNNGV. This chain's CDR3 is CASSPPGQEAEKLFF. CDR3 sequence (DNA): TGTGCCAGCAGCCCTCCGGGACAGGAGGCCGAAAAACTGTTTTTT.

The V call is TRBV10-1, the J call TRBJ2-2, with 11 bases that match TRBD2. From germline, CDR1 is WNHNN and CDR2 SYGVQD (reference sequence). V was pared by 8 bases and J by 9 bases, with 14 bases of the junction left unmatched. The CDR3 spans 16 residues. The CDR3 sequence: CASGKTSGEEHRELFF. The CDR3 bases are TGCGCCAGCGGAAAGACTAGCGGGGAAGAACACCGGGAGCTGTTTTTT.

V is TRBV4-1 and J is TRBJ2-5; TRBD2 might be the D (5 bases). With 4 bases removed from V and 2 bases from J, the gap between germline ends came to 11 bases. Germline lookup yields CDR1 MGHRA and CDR2 YSYEKL. This CDR3 region has 14 residues. The CDR3 DNA reads as TGCGCCAGCAGCCCGAGTACTAGGCAAGAGACCCAGTACTTC. Encoded protein: CASSPSTRQETQYF.

V is TRBV7-9 and J is TRBJ1-1; TRBD1 is a possible D gene (5 bases). CDR3 length equals 15 residues. CDR1 and CDR2 from the germline V gene are SEHNR and FQNEAQ (reference sequence). Trimming left V 2 bases short and J 4 bases short, with 14 bases between. Here the CDR3 reads CASSLRAGTSTEAFF. Written as DNA, the CDR3 is TGTGCCAGCAGCTTAAGGGCGGGGACGAGCACTGAAGCTTTCTTT. The complete variable domain, with remaining parts taken from reference TRBV7-9 and TRBJ1-1, reads DTGVSQNPRHKITKRGQNVTFRCDPISEHNRLYWYRQTLGQGPEFLTYFQNEAQLEKSRLLSDRFSAERPKGSFSTLEIQRTEQGDSAMYLCASSLRAGTSTEAFFGQGTRLTVV.

The chain is built from TRBV19 and TRBJ2-1; 8 bases are shared with TRBD2. The CDR3 is 15 residues long. With 5 bases clipped from V and 1 base from J, the junction kept 4 bases outside the gene matches. Germline-derived CDR1 and CDR2 are LNHDA and SQIVND (reference sequence). CDR3 bases: TGTGCCAGTAGTTTGGAGCGGGGGTCCTACAATGAGCAGTTCTTC. Protein: CASSLERGSYNEQFF.

The J gene is TRBJ2-1, the V gene TRBV12-5, with 10 bases identical to TRBD1. The germline CDR1 and CDR2 sequences are LGHNT and FRNRAP. CDR3 length equals 13 residues. J lost 9 bases, V lost 7 bases, and 6 bases had no gene match. CDR3: CASVGTGEGEQFF. The CDR3 nucleotides are TGTGCTAGTGTCGGGACAGGGGAGGGTGAGCAGTTCTTC.

This chain joins TRBV29-1 and TRBJ1-2, with D hard to call. V lost 3 bases, J lost 8 bases, and 4 bases lay in between. CDR1 and CDR2 (germline): SQVTM, ANQGSEA. This CDR3 is 9 amino acids long. The CDR3 bases are TGCAGCGTTGATTCGGGCTACACCTTC. It translates to CSVDSGYTF.

V and J are TRBV6-5 and TRBJ2-3; the D is unclear. The CDR3 is 15 amino acids. In germline, CDR1 is MNHEY, CDR2 SVGAGI. Trimming removed 5 bases from V and 2 bases from J, with 14 bases in between. The CDR3 region is CASSPPAAPTDTQYF. The CDR3 DNA reads as TGTGCCAGCAGTCCTCCGGCAGCCCCCACAGATACGCAGTATTTT.

The genes are TRBV12-3 or TRBV12-4 and TRBJ1-2; D not resolved. The CDR3 length is 12 residues. V dropped 1 base and J dropped 5 bases, with 5 bases sitting between them. The CDR3 nucleotides are TGTGCCAGCAGTTTAGGGCAGTATGGCTACACCTTC. Protein: CASSLGQYGYTF.

This clone appeared once. The chain links TRBV5-1 to TRBJ2-1; the match to TRBD2 covers 10 bases. The CDR3 has 17 residues. Trimming took 0 bases from V and 0 from J; bases not matched to a gene: 3. Germline V gene lookup returns CDR1 SGHRS and CDR2 YFSETQ. The CDR3 nucleotides are TGCGCCAGCAGCTTGGGTTCTAGCGGGAGCTCCTACAATGAGCAGTTCTTC. This encodes CASSLGSSGSSYNEQFF. Combining the CDR3 with reference TRBV5-1 and TRBJ2-1 gives the whole variable domain KAGVTQTPRYLIKTRGQQVTLSCSPISGHRSVSWYQQTPGQGLQFLFEYFSETQRNKGNFPGRFSGRQFSNSRSEMNVSTLELGDSALYLCASSLGSSGSSYNEQFFGPGTRLTVL.